The clone carrying this TCR beta chain was recorded only once. Its antigen is currently unknown. Each CDR3 protein is one row after TCRdb ran MiXCR on the PCR reads. The sample includes about 63,000 distinct CDR3 sequences, around 19% of them seen just once. Sorting captured naive CD8 T cells as CD8+CD4-CCR7+CD45RA+. This sample is part of a study of molecular identifiers for immune sequencing clone quantification. As for the study in general: Replicates involved a five-way split of RNA from approximately 20,000 or 100,000 naive CD8 cells, with sequencing of four.

Germline values: CDR1 MDHEN, CDR2 SYDVKM. This CDR3 region has 19 residues. V was cut by 7 bases and J by 0 bases, with 22 bases left in between. Findings and limits, study-wide: Clonotypes surpassing 20 RNA copies contained over 98% of effector molecules, versus under 1% in naive cells.

Material for sequencing was naive CD8+ T cells from blood, with Jurkat cell RNA spiked in. Subset described: FACS-sorted CD8+CD4-CCR7+CD45RA+ naive T cells. This sequence originates from a human donor in good health. Some libraries in this study had Jurkat cell RNA spiked in. V gene TRBV28 combines with J gene TRBJ1-6; D is possibly TRBD1 (6 bases). The CDR3 spells CASTGIRDTHGSYNSPLHF. CDR3 nucleotides: TGTGCCAGCACCGGTATCCGGGACACCCATGGCTCCTATAATTCACCCCTCCACTTT.